This T cell receptor (beta chain) appears in the sequencing data of a study of long-term antiretroviral therapy in people with HIV (dated 2022 in TCRdb). The study in broad terms: The earliest samples were collected approximately a decade before the 2015 WHO recommendation for immediate ART, a period when ART was typically delayed until CD4 counts fell. A retrospective serial study tested whether ART initiation and durable HIV suppression were associated with changes in peripheral blood TRB repertoire composition and diversity. From some 30 adults with confirmed HIV infection, the cohort provided under 200 cryopreserved PBMC samples, gathered serially across a mean of around 6 years (range 1-12). Of the approximately 28 participants with HIV, some 12 were female. No cross-contamination during QIAcube processing turned up in test extractions that ran a monoclonal T-cell line alongside 25 to 35 polyclonal samples. The paper's findings and limits, for the study overall: HIV repertoires had narrower CDR3 length ranges than controls, and the network structure suggested an antigen-experienced repertoire that shifted only slightly toward naive after ART. Inferences about post-ART repertoire changes were limited because no data were available on ART adherence, viral resistance or therapy changes. A significant increase in TRB diversity was found to be associated with ART initiation, although TRB diversity was observed to remain significantly below that of transplant donor controls even after long-term ART. Limited PBMC availability meant only the TCR beta chain was sequenced, without alpha chain pairing. Because cell numbers in pre-ART samples were limited, unsorted PBMC were profiled instead of sorted CD4+ and CD8+ T cells. The samples span the years 2004 to 2017, and the ART regimens used may be less effective than current regimens. Expanded TRB clones identified before ART initiation dominated the repertoire across all time points, though the dominance fluctuated and decreased in many PLHIV after ART.

The immunoSEQ hsTCRB v3.0 assay was used at survey level resolution for TRB variable region sequencing. The targeted TRB sequencing depth was roughly 40,000-55,000 T-cell genomes per sample. An Illumina MiSeq with a v3 150-cycle kit was used to sequence the pooled TRB libraries. The authors' pipeline ran thus. Repertoire analysis ran in R within a reproducible Nextflow workflow covering QC, data transformation and analysis. LymphoSeq2, an R package for AIRR-Seq data exploration, was used to implement custom analyses. A few samples yielding fewer than 5000 total TRB sequences were excluded, leaving 150 to 200 analyzed HIV repertoires. Of the 188 retained HIV repertoires, over 55 were collected before and more than 120 after ART initiation. Each repertoire was downsampled to 5000 TRB nucleotide sequences, and summary statistics were averaged across 100 downsampling iterations. The analysis kept only TRB sequences whose CDR3 regions were at least seven amino acids long. Diversity was assessed using a clonality score derived from Shannon entropy and using the Gini coefficient. In the repertoire networks, any two of the top 5000 CDR3 amino acid sequences were linked whenever the two sequences differed by an edit distance of one. GLIPH2 predicted antigen specificity groups and MHC restriction for TRB CDR3 amino acid sequences. To flag known CMV, EBV, HIV or tissue antigen associations, CDR3 amino acid sequences were matched against VDJdb and McPAS-TCR. Pre-ART, post-ART and control groups were compared with Wilcoxon signed-rank tests and Holm-Bonferroni correction. In its TCRdb copy, this immuneACCESS table keeps in-frame sequences only and misses some clones. Where compared with another copy, unresolved V genes explain less than half of these, and the others have no known cause. V and J calls and clone size are given by that table; D and trimming were obtained from the DNA. This sample lists 15,000 to 20,000 clones; approximately 86% were detected once. The ten largest account for around 4% of the sample.

Participants were included only if at least one PBMC sample before ART initiation and at least two post-ART samples were available. Every participant with HIV received treatment in the United States of America. Before DNA extraction, cryopreserved samples containing roughly 0.9-11 million PBMC were thawed and washed. At the time of the earliest PBMC sample, participants with HIV were aged between about 20 and 60 years. Per participant, PBMC samples came from 1-4 timepoints prior to ART initiation and 2-8 timepoints following ART initiation, for a median of 7 samples. Serial HIV viral load, CD4+ T-cell count, ART history and demographic data were obtained for every participant. Genomic DNA was extracted from unsorted PBMC with a Qiagen kit on a QIAcube, with processing performed in batches of 12 samples. The germline V gene sets CDR1 to SGHRS and CDR2 to YFSETQ. Including the terminal cysteine and phenylalanine, the CDR3 comprises 14 residues. Kept here is only the CDR3 DNA, which spans 42 bases and is read in frame from base 1. V lost 2 bases and J lost 8 bases; the stretch between them is 14 bases long.

Of note for this clone: There is no known antigen for this receptor. No base-level quality is on record; no much larger clone is a single base apart.

The sample in question was unsorted PBMCs, obtained 2.1 years after starting antiretroviral therapy. The sequence was collected from a man aged 18 to 35 with HIV. This sequence uses TRBV5-1 and TRBJ2-1; the D gene is perhaps TRBD1, from 6 matching bases. Read as DNA, the sequence is TGCGCCAGCAGCTTCGACAGGAATTGGGATGAGCAGTTCTTC. Its amino acids are CASSFDRNWDEQFF. Supplemented by the reference TRBV5-1 and TRBJ2-1 proteins around the CDR3, the complete variable domain is KAGVTQTPRYLIKTRGQQVTLSCSPISGHRSVSWYQQTPGQGLQFLFEYFSETQRNKGNFPGRFSGRQFSNSRSEMNVSTLELGDSALYLCASSFDRNWDEQFFGPGTRLTVL.